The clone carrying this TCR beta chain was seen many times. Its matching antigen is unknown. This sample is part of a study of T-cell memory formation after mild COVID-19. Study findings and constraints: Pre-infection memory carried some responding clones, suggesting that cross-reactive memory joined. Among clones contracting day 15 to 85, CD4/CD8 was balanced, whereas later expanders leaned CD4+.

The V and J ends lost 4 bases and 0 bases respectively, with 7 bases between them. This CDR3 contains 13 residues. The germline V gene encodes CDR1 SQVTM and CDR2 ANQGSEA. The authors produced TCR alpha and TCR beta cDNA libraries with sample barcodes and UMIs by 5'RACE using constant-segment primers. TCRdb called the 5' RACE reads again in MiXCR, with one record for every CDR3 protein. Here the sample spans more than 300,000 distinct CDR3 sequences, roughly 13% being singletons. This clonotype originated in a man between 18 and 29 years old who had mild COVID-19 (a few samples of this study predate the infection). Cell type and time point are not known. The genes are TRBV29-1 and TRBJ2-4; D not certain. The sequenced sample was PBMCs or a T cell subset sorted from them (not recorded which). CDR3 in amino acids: CSVVQLAKNIQYF. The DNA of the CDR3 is TGCAGCGTTGTCCAGCTAGCCAAAAACATTCAGTACTTC. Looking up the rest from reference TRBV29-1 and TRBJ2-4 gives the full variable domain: SAVISQKPSRDICQRGTSLTIQCQVDSQVTMMFWYRQQPGQSLTLIATANQGSEATYESGFVIDKFPISRPNLTFSTLTVSNMSPEDSSIYLCSVVQLAKNIQYFGAGTRLSVL.